These 32 T cell receptor beta chains were sequenced from one sample in a study of graft-versus-host responses after intestinal transplantation. Clones were read by immunoSEQ multiplex PCR, and TCRdb kept only the in-frame ones, dropping some. The data contain about 85,000 clones, approximately 90% of them seen just once; the ten biggest clones take up less than 8.5%. These receptors' targets are unknown. This specimen consisted of unstimulated CD8+ T cells sorted from spleen or lymph node cells, obtained before transplant. Receptors were obtained from a human donor who was the organ donor for an intestinal transplant.

V gene TRBV2 combines with J gene TRBJ1-4; D is undetermined. The CDR3 sequence is 15 residues long. Per germline, CDR1 SNHLY and CDR2 FYNNEI. V gave up 0 bases and J gave up 4 bases, with 9 bases separating them. This CDR3 is CASSEAWALNEKLFF. The CDR3 DNA reads TGTGCCAGCAGTGAAGCTTGGGCCCTTAATGAAAAACTGTTTTTT.

The chain couples TRBV7-8 to TRBJ2-7, with unresolved D. This CDR3 region has 14 residues. Looked up from germline, CDR1 is SGHVS and CDR2 is FQNEAQ. Between the trimmed V and J ends, which lost 5 bases and 0 bases, there was a span of 11 bases. The CDR3 sequence is CASSLKGSSYEQYF. The DNA for the CDR3 is TGTGCCAGCAGCCTGAAGGGAAGCTCCTACGAGCAGTACTTC.

This clone came up once. The chain couples TRBV11-2 to TRBJ2-1; TRBD2 matches at 8 bases. The CDR3 sequence is 16 residues long. V was clipped by 5 bases and J by 8 bases; unmatched bases: 14. Looked up from germline, CDR1 is SGHAT and CDR2 is FQNNGV. DNA of the CDR3: TGTGCCAGCAGCCGTGATCCCCCGGGACTAGGCGATGAGCAGTTCTTC. Protein product: CASSRDPPGLGDEQFF.

In its sample, this clone was seen once. The chain is built from TRBV5-5 and TRBJ2-3; D unclear. There are 17 residues in the CDR3. V lost 4 bases and J lost 2, with 20 bases in between. In germline, CDR1 is SGHKS, CDR2 YYEKEE (reference sequence). Here the CDR3 reads CASSPVGVGGDTDTQYF. CDR3 nucleotides: TGTGCCAGCAGCCCCGTTGGAGTGGGCGGCGACACAGATACGCAGTATTTT.

The sample holds one count of this clone. V is TRBV6-5 and J is TRBJ1-1; weak D call: TRBD1 (6 bases). The CDR3 runs 15 residues. Germline assignment: CDR1 MNHEY and CDR2 SVGAGI. Trimming removed 5 bases at V and 1 base at J, with 14 bases between. CDR3 sequence reads: CASSPRDTGNTEAFF. The CDR3 region has the DNA TGTGCCAGCAGTCCCCGGGACACCGGGAACACTGAAGCTTTCTTT.

V gene TRBV6-5 combines with J gene TRBJ1-3; D may be TRBD1 (5 bases). Germline CDR1 MNHEY, CDR2 SVGAGI. The CDR3 extends over 15 amino acids. V lost 6 bases, J lost 4 bases, and 16 bases lay in between. DNA of the CDR3: TGTGCCAGCAGGCCCGACAGCGCTCGAGGAAACACCATATATTTT. This codes for CASRPDSARGNTIYF.

This chain links TRBV27 with TRBJ2-7; D is ambiguous. CDR3 length equals 13 residues. Germline loops: CDR1 MNHEY, CDR2 SMNVEV (reference sequence). Trimming pared 2 bases from V and 3 bases from J, leaving 8 bases between. The CDR3 sequence: CASSLVQNYEQYF. The CDR3 DNA reads as TGTGCCAGCAGTTTAGTCCAGAACTACGAGCAGTACTTC.

The J gene is TRBJ2-7, the V gene TRBV19, with a weak D call TRBD2 (7 bases). CDR3 length: 15 amino acids. Germline-derived CDR1 and CDR2 are LNHDA and SQIVND (reference sequence). The V and J ends lost 9 bases and 3 bases respectively, with 21 bases between them. This CDR3 is CASGRGAWAGYEQYF. For the CDR3, the DNA is TGTGCCAGCGGCCGGGGGGCTTGGGCAGGCTACGAGCAGTACTTC. The full variable domain, its missing parts supplied by reference TRBV19 and TRBJ2-7, is DGGITQSPKYLFRKEGQNVTLSCEQNLNHDAMYWYRQDPGQGLRLIYYSQIVNDFQKGDIAEGYSVSREKKESFPLTVTSAQKNPTAFYLCASGRGAWAGYEQYFGPGTRLTVT.

This chain links TRBV9 with TRBJ1-2; 10 positions match TRBD1. CDR3 length equals 16 residues. From germline, CDR1 is SGDLS and CDR2 YYNGEE. After removal of 0 bases from V and 3 bases from J, the junction contained 5 bases not matched to a gene. CDR3 residues: CASSVDGTGVYYGYTF. In nucleotides, the CDR3 is TGTGCCAGCAGCGTAGACGGGACAGGGGTTTACTATGGCTACACCTTC.

The rearrangement joins TRBV11-3 to TRBJ2-1; the D gene is possibly TRBD2 (5 bases). Germline V CDR1 and CDR2: SGHNT, YENEEA. The CDR3 length is 14 residues. Trimming took off 4 bases at V and 4 bases at J, with 11 bases between the two ends. CDR3 bases: TGTGCCAGCAGCTCCCGGACTGGGTACAATGAGCAGTTCTTC. This encodes CASSSRTGYNEQFF.

The chain is built from TRBV5-6 and TRBJ2-1; D not resolved. This CDR3 has 14 amino acids. V lost 4 bases and J 4 bases, leaving 12 bases between the germline ends. Germline V gene sequence: CDR1 SGHDT, CDR2 YYEEEE. This CDR3 is CASSPSTLYNEQFF. As DNA, the CDR3 is TGTGCCAGCAGCCCTTCGACTCTATACAATGAGCAGTTCTTC. The full variable domain, its missing parts supplied by reference TRBV5-6 and TRBJ2-1, is DAGVTQSPTHLIKTRGQQVTLRCSPKSGHDTVSWYQQALGQGPQFIFQYYEEEERQRGNFPDRFSGHQFPNYSSELNVNALLLGDSALYLCASSPSTLYNEQFFGPGTRLTVL.

The rearrangement links TRBV6-6 to TRBJ1-5; D is perhaps TRBD1 (6 bases). The CDR3 loop spans 13 amino acids. Per the germline V gene, CDR1 is MNHNY and CDR2 is SVGAGI (reference sequence). V was trimmed by 6 bases and J by 6 bases, leaving 12 bases between them. The CDR3 protein is CASRNRVRQPQHF. CDR3 DNA sequence: TGTGCCAGCAGGAACAGGGTGCGTCAGCCCCAGCATTTT.

This clone has only one observation. The chain employs TRBV12-2 and TRBJ1-5; TRBD1 is taken as the D call from the table, unchecked against the DNA. TRBV12-2 is deemed a pseudogene. There are 16 residues in the CDR3. The CDR3 region has the DNA TGTGCAAGTCGCTTAGGACAGGGTTCAGACAATCAGCCCCAGCATTTT. Translated: CASRLGQGSDNQPQHF.

The CDR3 spells CASKPGVEMWNEQFF. The CDR3 coding sequence is TGTGCCAGCAAACCCGGGGTAGAGATGTGGAATGAGCAGTTCTTC. The chain is built from TRBV27 and TRBJ2-1, with D tentatively TRBD2 (5 bases). Germline V gene lookup returns CDR1 MNHEY and CDR2 SMNVEV (reference sequence). V shed 7 bases and J shed 7 bases, with 20 bases lying between them. The CDR3 loop spans 15 amino acids.

On this clone: Other DNA sequences within the sample encode an identical CDR3. The chain recombines TRBV12-5 with TRBJ1-1, with D tentatively TRBD1 (5 bases). Trimming left V 1 base short and J 3 bases short, with 12 bases between. The CDR3 totals 15 residues. Germline V CDR1 and CDR2: LGHNT, FRNRAP. CDR3 sequence: CASGLGLGGDTEAFF. The CDR3 DNA reads TGTGCTAGTGGTTTGGGCCTGGGAGGGGACACTGAAGCTTTCTTT.

The CDR3 nucleotides are TGTGCCACCCACGAACCGGGACAGGAGTACGAGCAGTACTTC. It codes for CATHEPGQEYEQYF. This chain uses TRBV5-4 with TRBJ2-7; TRBD1 agrees at 8 bases. Unmatched junction bases numbered 12, after V lost 9 bases and J lost 4 bases. This CDR3 region has 14 residues. Germline CDR1 is SGHNT and CDR2 is YYREEE (reference sequence).

The chain is built from TRBV5-6 and TRBJ2-4, with 8 nucleotides matching TRBD2. V dropped 0 bases and J dropped 5; count of bases not matched to a gene: 7. Germline values: CDR1 SGHDT, CDR2 YYEEEE. This CDR3 has 16 residues. The CDR3 region has the DNA TGTGCCAGCAGCTTGGTAGGCCTAGCGGGCCAAAACATTCAGTACTTC. It yields the protein CASSLVGLAGQNIQYF.

The V call is TRBV28, the J call TRBJ2-2; 7 bases line up with TRBD1. Germline CDR1 is MDHEN and CDR2 is SYDVKM. V was clipped by 5 bases and J by 5 bases; unmatched bases: 8. The CDR3 runs to 15 residues. The CDR3 region has the DNA TGTGCCAGCAGTGCGATAACAGGGGTGACCGGGGAGCTGTTTTTT. It specifies CASSAITGVTGELFF.

This clone was seen just once. The chain carries TRBV5-1 and TRBJ1-1; maybe TRBD1 (6 bases). CDR3 length: 15 residues. Trimming stripped 7 bases from V and 0 bases from J, with 16 bases between. CDR1 SGHRS and CDR2 YFSETQ come from the germline V gene. The chain's CDR3 is CASGGPGDMNTEAFF. CDR3 in DNA: TGCGCCAGCGGGGGGCCGGGGGACATGAACACTGAAGCTTTCTTT.

The gene calls are TRBV19 and TRBJ2-1; 8 bases are shared with TRBD2. The V gene's germline CDR1 is LNHDA and CDR2 SQIVND (reference sequence). Trimming took 4 bases from V and 4 from J; bases not matched to a gene: 6. The CDR3 has 15 amino acids. DNA of the CDR3: TGTGCCAGTAGTACCGGGACTAGGGGGTACAATGAGCAGTTCTTC. It encodes CASSTGTRGYNEQFF.

The chain carries TRBV5-5 and TRBJ1-5, with D unresolved. The CDR3 is made up of 15 amino acids. CDR1 SGHKS and CDR2 YYEKEE come from the germline V gene (reference sequence). Trimming stripped 1 base from V and 1 base from J, with 9 bases between. The CDR3 here is CASSLLTASNQPQHF. The CDR3 bases are TGTGCCAGCAGCTTGCTCACGGCAAGCAATCAGCCCCAGCATTTT. The full variable domain, in which reference TRBV5-5 and TRBJ1-5 provide the parts outside the CDR3, is DAGVTQSPTHLIKTRGQQVTLRCSPISGHKSVSWYQQVLGQGPQFIFQYYEKEERGRGNFPDRFSARQFPNYSSELNVNALLLGDSALYLCASSLLTASNQPQHFGDGTRLSIL.

This sequence joins TRBV6-1 and TRBJ2-5, with 10 bases lining up with TRBD1. Germline CDR1 is MNHNS and CDR2 is SASEGT. The J segment lost 6 bases and the V segment lost 11 bases, leaving 6 bases of the junction unmatched. This CDR3 has 12 amino acids. This CDR3 reads CAGGTGEKTQYF. CDR3 DNA: TGTGCCGGGGGGACAGGGGAAAAGACCCAGTACTTC.

The V and J genes are TRBV10-2 and TRBJ2-1, with TRBD2 identical over 11 bases. The CDR3 spans 16 residues. Germline CDR1 reads WSHSY; CDR2 reads SAAADI. V was pared by 5 bases and J by 4 bases, with 7 bases of the junction left unmatched. CDR3 nucleotide sequence: TGCGCCAGCAGTAGGTCTAGCGGGGGGTGGTACAATGAGCAGTTCTTC. This encodes CASSRSSGGWYNEQFF.

This clone has only one observation. The junction differs from germline at one of its ends, possibly a read error. CDR3 in DNA: TGTGCCAGCGGCTTGAGCTCCTACGAGCAGTACTTC. Residues: CASGLSSYEQYF. The J gene is TRBJ2-7, the V gene TRBV11-2; no clear D gene. The CDR3 is 12 residues long. Germline assignment: CDR1 SGHAT and CDR2 FQNNGV. Drawing the rest from reference TRBV11-2 and TRBJ2-7, the complete variable domain is EAGVAQSPRYKIIEKRQSVAFWCNPISGHATLYWYQQILGQGPKLLIQFQNNGVVDDSQLPKDRFSAERLKGVDSTLKIQPAKLEDSAVYLCASGLSSYEQYFGPGTRLTVT.

The gene calls are TRBV11-2 and TRBJ2-7; D is possibly TRBD1 or TRBD2 (5 bases each). V lost 2 bases to trimming and J lost 3 bases, with 8 bases between them. CDR1 SGHAT and CDR2 FQNNGV come from the germline V gene. This CDR3 region has 13 residues. The CDR3 sequence: CASSLWDGYEQYF. The CDR3 bases are TGTGCCAGCAGCTTATGGGACGGCTACGAGCAGTACTTC. The complete variable domain, with remaining parts taken from reference TRBV11-2 and TRBJ2-7, reads EAGVAQSPRYKIIEKRQSVAFWCNPISGHATLYWYQQILGQGPKLLIQFQNNGVVDDSQLPKDRFSAERLKGVDSTLKIQPAKLEDSAVYLCASSLWDGYEQYFGPGTRLTVT.

The rearrangement uses TRBV11-1 and TRBJ2-7; TRBD1 is a possible D gene (6 bases). Germline V CDR1 and CDR2: SGHAT, FQDESV (reference sequence). V was trimmed by 5 bases and J by 3 bases, leaving 20 bases between them. CDR3 length: 16 amino acids. CDR3 sequence reads: CASSPYWGQSNYEQYF. In DNA form, the CDR3 reads TGTGCCAGCAGCCCCTATTGGGGACAATCGAACTACGAGCAGTACTTC.

This sequence joins TRBV4-1 and TRBJ2-1, with D maybe TRBD2 (5 bases). The V gene's germline CDR1 is MGHRA and CDR2 YSYEKL. V lost 0 bases, J lost 4 bases, and 16 bases lay in between. CDR3 length: 17 residues. The CDR3 DNA follows: TGCGCCAGCAGCCAAGATCCCCTAGAGGGAATATACAATGAGCAGTTCTTC. Amino acids: CASSQDPLEGIYNEQFF.

The V call is TRBV27, the J call TRBJ2-1, with no clear D. The CDR3 contains 14 residues. The germline gives CDR1 MNHEY, CDR2 SMNVEV (reference sequence). The V end lost 6 bases, the J end lost 5 bases, and 14 bases lay between the germline ends. Here the CDR3 reads CASSLIGPDNEQFF. For the CDR3, the DNA is TGTGCCAGCAGCCTAATCGGGCCGGACAATGAGCAGTTCTTC.

The chain uses TRBV10-3 and TRBJ1-1, with a weak D call TRBD1 (5 bases). This CDR3 is built from 15 residues. Germline loops: CDR1 ENHRY, CDR2 SYGVKD. Trimming pared 3 bases from V and 1 base from J, leaving 12 bases between. The CDR3 nucleotides are TGTGCCATCAGTGACAGGGCCCTTCCGAACACTGAAGCTTTCTTT. This gives the protein CAISDRALPNTEAFF.

The genes are TRBV4-1 and TRBJ2-7; D not resolved. The CDR3 covers 16 residues. Trimming cost V 5 bases and J 2 bases, with 19 bases left between them. The germline gives CDR1 MGHRA, CDR2 YSYEKL. CDR3 residues: CASSFIFRTQAYEQYF. The DNA of the CDR3 is TGCGCCAGCAGCTTTATTTTTAGGACCCAGGCCTACGAGCAGTACTTC.

In its sample, this clone was seen once. CDR3 nucleotides: TGTGCCAGTAGAACAGGGGGTAGCACTGAAGCTTTCTTT. Its protein is CASRTGGSTEAFF. The V call is TRBV19, the J call TRBJ1-1; TRBD1 aligns across 8 bases. Trimming at V came to 6 bases and at J to 4 bases, leaving 4 bases not matched to a gene. The germline V gene has CDR1 LNHDA and CDR2 SQIVND (reference sequence). CDR3 length equals 13 residues.

The gene calls are TRBV7-9 and TRBJ1-6; 7 nucleotides align to TRBD1. The CDR3 totals 13 residues. Germline CDR1 and CDR2: SEHNR and FQNEAQ (reference sequence). Unmatched junction bases numbered 6, after V lost 5 bases and J lost 11 bases. This CDR3 is CASSAQQGTPLHF. The CDR3 DNA reads TGTGCCAGCAGCGCCCAACAGGGGACACCCCTCCACTTT.